This is a list of T cell receptor beta chains from one sample in a study of blood T cell repertoires in COVID-19. Assay: immunoSEQ multiplex PCR; the TCRdb copy retains only in-frame clones and omits some. Among 250,000 to 350,000 clones, approximately 90% were seen once, and the ten largest hold around an eighth. The sample was peripheral blood. The receptors stem from an older woman with acute or convalescent COVID-19. Each CDR3 is given without its conserved first and last residue. A D gene is named only where the DNA matches it firmly.

>TRBV11-2|TRBD1|TRBJ2-7
ASSLRQGTTYEQY
>TRBV28|TRBD1|TRBJ1-2
ASSTIGQGESGYT
>TRBV28|-|TRBJ1-6
ASSLLSLGQTSNSPLH
>TRBV4-3|-|TRBJ2-1
ASSQDEGTYNEQF
>TRBV24-1|TRBD1|TRBJ2-5
ATSMGQGNFQETQY
>TRBV6-6|-|TRBJ1-1
ASSYASSRIEAF
>TRBV11-2|-|TRBJ1-1
ASSGRTQNTEAF
>TRBV7-6|TRBD2|TRBJ2-7
ASSSPTTSGRALTYEQY
>TRBV13|-|TRBJ1-1
ASSFRTATSRNTEAF
>TRBV2|-|TRBJ1-1
ASSEAASRAF
>TRBV4-2|-|TRBJ1-5
ASSPKFLRAVDSSNQPQH
>TRBV4-1|-|TRBJ2-7
ASSLSDSASYEQY
>TRBV28|TRBD2|TRBJ2-1
ASSFPGGSNNEQF
>TRBV14|-|TRBJ1-2
ASSPPRGRAAYGYT
>TRBV7-2|-|TRBJ2-7
ASSPQGGPYEQY